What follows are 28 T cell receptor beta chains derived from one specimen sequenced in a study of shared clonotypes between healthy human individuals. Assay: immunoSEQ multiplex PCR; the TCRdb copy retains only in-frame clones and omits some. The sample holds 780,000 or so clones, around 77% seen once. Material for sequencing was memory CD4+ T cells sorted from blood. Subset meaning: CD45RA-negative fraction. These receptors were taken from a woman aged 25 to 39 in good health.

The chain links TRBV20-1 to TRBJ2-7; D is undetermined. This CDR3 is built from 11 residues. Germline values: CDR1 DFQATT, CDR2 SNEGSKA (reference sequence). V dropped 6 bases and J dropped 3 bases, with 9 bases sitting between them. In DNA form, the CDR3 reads TGCAGTGCAAAGGCCCTCTACGAGCAGTACTTC. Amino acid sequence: CSAKALYEQYF.

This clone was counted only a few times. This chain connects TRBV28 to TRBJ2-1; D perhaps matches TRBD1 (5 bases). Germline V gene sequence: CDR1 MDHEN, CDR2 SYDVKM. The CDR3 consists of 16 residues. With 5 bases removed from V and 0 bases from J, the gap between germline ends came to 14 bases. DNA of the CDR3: TGTGCCAGCAGTGCCCTCCAGGGTGGCTCCTACAATGAGCAGTTCTTC. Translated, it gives CASSALQGGSYNEQFF.

The chain's CDR3 is CASSPDYNYEQYF. The CDR3, as DNA: TGTGCCAGCAGCCCGGACTATAACTACGAGCAGTACTTC. The V gene is TRBV11-2, the J gene TRBJ2-7; tentatively, D is TRBD2 (6 bases). This CDR3 is built from 13 residues. Trimming pared 5 bases from V and 3 bases from J, leaving 11 bases between. Germline CDR1 is SGHAT and CDR2 is FQNNGV.

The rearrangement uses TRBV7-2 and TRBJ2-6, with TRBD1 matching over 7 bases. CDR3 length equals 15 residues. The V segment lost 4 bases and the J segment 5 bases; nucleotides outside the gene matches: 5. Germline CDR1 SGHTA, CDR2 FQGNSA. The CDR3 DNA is TGTGCCAGCAGCTCAGGGGGACGGAGGGCCAACGTCCTGACTTTC. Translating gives CASSSGGRRANVLTF.

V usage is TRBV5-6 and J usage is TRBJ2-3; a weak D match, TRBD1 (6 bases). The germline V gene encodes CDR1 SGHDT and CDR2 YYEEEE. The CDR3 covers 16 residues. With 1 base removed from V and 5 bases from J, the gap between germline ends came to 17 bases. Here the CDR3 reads CASSLLFRDNLDTQYF. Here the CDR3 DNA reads TGTGCCAGCAGCTTGTTGTTCCGGGACAATTTAGATACGCAGTATTTT.

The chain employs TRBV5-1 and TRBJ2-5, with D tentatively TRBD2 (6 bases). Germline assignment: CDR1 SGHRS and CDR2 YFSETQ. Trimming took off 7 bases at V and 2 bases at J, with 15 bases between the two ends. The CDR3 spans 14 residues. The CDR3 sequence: CASGTGEGQETQYF. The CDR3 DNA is TGCGCCAGCGGTACGGGAGAGGGTCAAGAGACCCAGTACTTC. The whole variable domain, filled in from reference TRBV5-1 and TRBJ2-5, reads KAGVTQTPRYLIKTRGQQVTLSCSPISGHRSVSWYQQTPGQGLQFLFEYFSETQRNKGNFPGRFSGRQFSNSRSEMNVSTLELGDSALYLCASGTGEGQETQYFGPGTRLLVL.

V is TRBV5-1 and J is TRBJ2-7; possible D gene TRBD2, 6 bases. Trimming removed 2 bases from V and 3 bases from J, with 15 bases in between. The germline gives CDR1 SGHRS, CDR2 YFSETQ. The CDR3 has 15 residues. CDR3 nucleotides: TGCGCCAGCAGCTTATTCCCGGGACTGAACTACGAGCAGTACTTC. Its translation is CASSLFPGLNYEQYF.

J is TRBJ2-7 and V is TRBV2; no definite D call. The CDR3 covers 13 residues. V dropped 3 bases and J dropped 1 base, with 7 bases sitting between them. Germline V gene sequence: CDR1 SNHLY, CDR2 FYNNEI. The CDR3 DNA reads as TGTGCCAGCAGTGATATACAGTCCTACGAGCAGTACTTC. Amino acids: CASSDIQSYEQYF.

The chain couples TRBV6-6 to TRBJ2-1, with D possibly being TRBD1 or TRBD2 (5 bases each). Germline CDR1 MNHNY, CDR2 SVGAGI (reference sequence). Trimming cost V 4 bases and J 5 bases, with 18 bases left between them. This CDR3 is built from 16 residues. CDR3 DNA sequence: TGTGCCAGCAGTTTCCCCGGGGACGGCTTCAACAATGAGCAGTTCTTC. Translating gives CASSFPGDGFNNEQFF.

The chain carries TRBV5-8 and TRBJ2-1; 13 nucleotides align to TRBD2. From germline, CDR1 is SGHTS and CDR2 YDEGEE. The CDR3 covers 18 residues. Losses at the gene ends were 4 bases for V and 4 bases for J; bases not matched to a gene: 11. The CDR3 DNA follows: TGTGCCAGCAGCCGTACCGGGACTAGCGGGGTTATGTACAATGAGCAGTTCTTC. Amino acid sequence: CASSRTGTSGVMYNEQFF.

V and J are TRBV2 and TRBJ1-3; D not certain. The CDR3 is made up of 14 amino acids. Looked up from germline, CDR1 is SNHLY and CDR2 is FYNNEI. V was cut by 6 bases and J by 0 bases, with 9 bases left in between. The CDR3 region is CASSGWSSGNTIYF. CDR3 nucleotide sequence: TGTGCCAGCAGCGGGTGGAGCTCTGGAAACACCATATATTTT.

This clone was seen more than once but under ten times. The CDR3, as DNA: TGTGCCAGCAGTTTCCTACAGGGGACTAATGAAAAACTGTTTTTT. Protein: CASSFLQGTNEKLFF. J is TRBJ1-4 and V is TRBV6-5; 7 bases match TRBD1. The V gene's germline CDR1 is MNHEY and CDR2 SVGAGI. The CDR3 covers 15 residues. Losses at the gene ends were 4 bases for V and 2 bases for J; bases not matched to a gene: 4.

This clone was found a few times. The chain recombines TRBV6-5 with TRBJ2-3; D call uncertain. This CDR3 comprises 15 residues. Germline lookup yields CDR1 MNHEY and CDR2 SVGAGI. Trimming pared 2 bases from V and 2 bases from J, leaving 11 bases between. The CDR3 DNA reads TGTGCCAGCAGTTACGCCGGCGGATTCACAGATACGCAGTATTTT. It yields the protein CASSYAGGFTDTQYF.

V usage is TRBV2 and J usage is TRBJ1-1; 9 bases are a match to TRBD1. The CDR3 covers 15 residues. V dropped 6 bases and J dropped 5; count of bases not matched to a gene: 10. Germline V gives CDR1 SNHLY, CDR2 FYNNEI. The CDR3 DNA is TGTGCCAGCAGGAGGACCGGGACAGGGTTGACTGAAGCTTTCTTT. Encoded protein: CASRRTGTGLTEAFF.

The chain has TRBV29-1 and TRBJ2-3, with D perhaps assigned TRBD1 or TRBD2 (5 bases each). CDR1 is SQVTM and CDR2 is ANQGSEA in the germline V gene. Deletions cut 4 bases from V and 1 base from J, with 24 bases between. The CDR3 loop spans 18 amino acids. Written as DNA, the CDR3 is TGCAGCGTTGTTAAAGGGGCGGCTTGGGGGTACCGCACAGATACGCAGTATTTT. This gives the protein CSVVKGAAWGYRTDTQYF.

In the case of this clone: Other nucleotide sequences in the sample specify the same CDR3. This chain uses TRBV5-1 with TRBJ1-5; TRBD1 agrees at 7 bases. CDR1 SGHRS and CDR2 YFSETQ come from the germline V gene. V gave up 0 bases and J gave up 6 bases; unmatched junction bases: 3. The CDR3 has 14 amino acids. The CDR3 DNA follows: TGCGCCAGCAGCTTGGGAACAGGGGCTCAGCCCCAGCATTTT. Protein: CASSLGTGAQPQHF.

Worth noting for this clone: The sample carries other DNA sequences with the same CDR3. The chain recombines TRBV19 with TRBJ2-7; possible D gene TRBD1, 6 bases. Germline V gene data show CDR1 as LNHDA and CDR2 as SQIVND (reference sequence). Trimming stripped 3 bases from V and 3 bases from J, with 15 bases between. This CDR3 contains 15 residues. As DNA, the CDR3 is TGTGCCAGTAGTATTCGGGCAGGGGTTAGCTACGAGCAGTACTTC. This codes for CASSIRAGVSYEQYF.

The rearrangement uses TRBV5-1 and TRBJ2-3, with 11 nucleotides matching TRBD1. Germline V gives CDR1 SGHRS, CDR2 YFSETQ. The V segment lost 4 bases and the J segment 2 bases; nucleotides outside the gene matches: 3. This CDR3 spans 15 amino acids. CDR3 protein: CASSNGQGATDTQYF. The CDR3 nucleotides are TGCGCCAGCAGCAACGGACAGGGGGCCACAGATACGCAGTATTTT.

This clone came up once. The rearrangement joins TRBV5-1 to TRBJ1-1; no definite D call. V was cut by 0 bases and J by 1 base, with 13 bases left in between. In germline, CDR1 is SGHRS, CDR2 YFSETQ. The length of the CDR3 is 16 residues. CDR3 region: CASSLDGIWGNTEAFF. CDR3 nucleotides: TGCGCCAGCAGCTTGGACGGGATCTGGGGGAACACTGAAGCTTTCTTT.

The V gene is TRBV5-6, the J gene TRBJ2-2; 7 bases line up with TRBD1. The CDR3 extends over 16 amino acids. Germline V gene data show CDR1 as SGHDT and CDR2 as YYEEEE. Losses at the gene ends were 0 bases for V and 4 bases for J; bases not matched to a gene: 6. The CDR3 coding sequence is TGTGCCAGCAGCTTGGGGCCCAGACAGGGCACCGGGGAGCTGTTTTTT. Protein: CASSLGPRQGTGELFF.

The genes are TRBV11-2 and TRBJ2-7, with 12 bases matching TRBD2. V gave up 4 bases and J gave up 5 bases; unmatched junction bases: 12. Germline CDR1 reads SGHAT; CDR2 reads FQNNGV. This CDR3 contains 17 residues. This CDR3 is CASSSQSTSGSWNEQYF. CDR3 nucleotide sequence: TGTGCCAGCAGCTCCCAATCGACTAGCGGGAGTTGGAACGAGCAGTACTTC.

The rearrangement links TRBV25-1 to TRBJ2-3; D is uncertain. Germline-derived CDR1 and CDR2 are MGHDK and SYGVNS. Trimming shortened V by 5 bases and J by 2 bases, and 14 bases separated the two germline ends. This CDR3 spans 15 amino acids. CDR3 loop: CASSNTTSTTDTQYF. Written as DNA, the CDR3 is TGTGCCAGCAGTAATACAACTTCGACCACAGATACGCAGTATTTT.

The DNA of the CDR3 is TGTGCCAGCAGCGGCCCGGGACTAGCGGGAGGGGCCACAGATACGCAGTATTTT. It is translated as CASSGPGLAGGATDTQYF. V is TRBV11-3 and J is TRBJ2-3, with 16 bases fitting TRBD2. The CDR3 totals 18 residues. The V and J ends lost 5 bases and 2 bases, in that order; junction bases with no gene match: 7. Germline V gene sequence: CDR1 SGHNT, CDR2 YENEEA.

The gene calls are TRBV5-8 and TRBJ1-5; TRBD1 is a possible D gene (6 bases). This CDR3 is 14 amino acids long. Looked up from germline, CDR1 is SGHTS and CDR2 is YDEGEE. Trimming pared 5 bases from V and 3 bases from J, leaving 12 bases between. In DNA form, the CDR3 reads TGTGCCAGCAGAGACCGACAGGTCAATCAGCCCCAGCATTTT. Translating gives CASRDRQVNQPQHF.

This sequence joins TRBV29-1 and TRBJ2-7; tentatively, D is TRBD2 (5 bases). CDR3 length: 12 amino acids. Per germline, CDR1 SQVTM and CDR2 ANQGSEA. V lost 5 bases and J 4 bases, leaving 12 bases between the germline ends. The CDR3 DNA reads TGCAGCGTTCGAGACTACCCATACGAGCAGTACTTC. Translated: CSVRDYPYEQYF.

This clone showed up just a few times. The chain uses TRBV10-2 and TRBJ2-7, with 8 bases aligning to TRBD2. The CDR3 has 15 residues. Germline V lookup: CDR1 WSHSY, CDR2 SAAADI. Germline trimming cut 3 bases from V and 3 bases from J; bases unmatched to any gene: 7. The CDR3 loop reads CASSESGGRNYEQYF. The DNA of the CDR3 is TGCGCCAGCAGTGAATCGGGCGGGAGGAACTACGAGCAGTACTTC.

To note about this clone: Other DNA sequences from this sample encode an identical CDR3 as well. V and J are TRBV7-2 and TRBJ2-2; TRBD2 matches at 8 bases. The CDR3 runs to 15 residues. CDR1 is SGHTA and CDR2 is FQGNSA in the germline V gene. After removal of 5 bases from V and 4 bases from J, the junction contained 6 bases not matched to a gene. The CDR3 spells CASSLLAGGTGELFF. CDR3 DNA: TGTGCCAGCAGCCTTCTAGCGGGTGGCACCGGGGAGCTGTTTTTT.

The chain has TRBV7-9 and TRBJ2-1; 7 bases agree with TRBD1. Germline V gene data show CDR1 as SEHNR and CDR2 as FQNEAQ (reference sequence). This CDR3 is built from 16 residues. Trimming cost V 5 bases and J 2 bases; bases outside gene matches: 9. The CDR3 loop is CASSKGGGPTYNEQFF. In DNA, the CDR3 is TGTGCCAGCAGCAAAGGGGGCGGGCCTACCTACAATGAGCAGTTCTTC.